The 20 T cell receptor beta chains reported below all come from one sample, sequenced in a study of blood T cell repertoires in COVID-19. Using immunoSEQ multiplex PCR, the repertoire was profiled, and TCRdb retains in-frame clones only, with some absent. The sample lists some 150,000 clones, roughly 86% occurring once. Sequenced input: peripheral blood. These TCRs come from a man between 65 and 85 years old with acute or convalescent COVID-19.

This clone was observed once. The rearrangement links TRBV6-1 to TRBJ1-1, with D unresolved. The CDR3 covers 13 residues. Germline CDR1 MNHNS, CDR2 SASEGT. V was cut by 3 bases and J by 1 base, with 6 bases left in between. Written as DNA, the CDR3 is TGTGCCAGCAGTGATTTGAGGAACACTGAAGCTTTCTTT. Translated: CASSDLRNTEAFF.

This clone was counted between two and nine times. The V and J genes are TRBV7-9 and TRBJ2-1; D gene uncertain. The CDR3 has 13 amino acids. V shed 1 base and J shed 6 bases, with 7 bases lying between them. Germline V CDR1 and CDR2: SEHNR, FQNEAQ (reference sequence). CDR3 region: CASSLDTVNEQFF. The CDR3 DNA follows: TGTGCCAGCAGCTTAGATACGGTCAATGAGCAGTTCTTC.

V gene TRBV9 combines with J gene TRBJ2-1; 9 bases agree with TRBD2. J gave up 5 bases and V 3 bases, and 12 bases lay outside the gene matches. CDR3 size: 17 residues. Germline V gene lookup returns CDR1 SGDLS and CDR2 YYNGEE. The CDR3 loop is CASSGGRRGLANNEQFF. The CDR3 DNA reads as TGTGCCAGCAGCGGCGGGCGACGGGGACTAGCAAACAATGAGCAGTTCTTC.

The chain carries TRBV9 and TRBJ2-5, with D hard to call. The V gene lost 4 bases and the J gene lost 3 bases, with 10 bases spanning the gap. Germline CDR1 reads SGDLS; CDR2 reads YYNGEE. The CDR3 spans 13 residues. CDR3 in amino acids: CASSTNRKETQYF. In DNA form, the CDR3 reads TGTGCCAGCAGCACCAACAGAAAAGAGACCCAGTACTTC.

The V call is TRBV5-5, the J call TRBJ2-6; D uncertain. The CDR3 is made up of 15 amino acids. The V end was cut by 1 base, the J end by 4 bases, with 9 bases between. CDR1 is SGHKS and CDR2 is YYEKEE in the germline V gene (reference sequence). In DNA form, the CDR3 reads TGTGCCAGCAGCTTGCTAGGTGCCGGGGCCAACGTCCTGACTTTC. Its translation is CASSLLGAGANVLTF.

This chain joins TRBV18 and TRBJ1-1; D unclear. The CDR3 has 17 residues. Germline V gene lookup returns CDR1 KGHSH and CDR2 LQKENI. Trimming shortened V by 2 bases and J by 0 bases, and 16 bases separated the two germline ends. CDR3 residues: CASSPFGGSIMNTEAFF. CDR3 bases: TGTGCCAGCTCACCATTTGGCGGCTCTATCATGAACACTGAAGCTTTCTTT. Combining the CDR3 with reference TRBV18 and TRBJ1-1 gives the whole variable domain NAGVMQNPRHLVRRRGQEARLRCSPMKGHSHVYWYRQLPEEGLKFMVYLQKENIIDESGMPKERFSAEFPKEGPSILRIQQVVRGDSAAYFCASSPFGGSIMNTEAFFGQGTRLTVV.

The chain combines TRBV2 with TRBJ2-1; tentative D call: TRBD1 (6 bases). V was clipped by 2 bases and J by 0 bases, with 8 bases between them. Germline values: CDR1 SNHLY, CDR2 FYNNEI. The CDR3 runs to 15 residues. This CDR3 reads CASSEQGSSYNEQFF. CDR3 in DNA: TGTGCCAGCAGTGAACAGGGGAGCTCCTACAATGAGCAGTTCTTC. Variable domain in full (rest from reference TRBV2 and TRBJ2-1): EPEVTQTPSHQVTQMGQEVILRCVPISNHLYFYWYRQILGQKVEFLVSFYNNEISEKSEIFDDQFSVERPDGSNFTLKIRSTKLEDSAMYFCASSEQGSSYNEQFFGPGTRLTVL.

The rearrangement uses TRBV29-1 and TRBJ2-3; unclear D gene. V was cut by 4 bases and J by 2 bases, with 10 bases left in between. This CDR3 region has 13 residues. The germline CDR1 and CDR2 sequences are SQVTM and ANQGSEA. The CDR3 sequence is CSVALGFTDTQYF. The CDR3 region has the DNA TGCAGCGTTGCCCTGGGCTTCACAGATACGCAGTATTTT.

The chain combines TRBV2 with TRBJ2-3; possibly TRBD2 for D (7 bases). V was pared by 2 bases and J by 1 base, with 13 bases between. The CDR3 runs to 16 residues. Germline CDR1 is SNHLY and CDR2 is FYNNEI. DNA of the CDR3: TGTGCCAGCAGTGAACGCGGGGGCGGGGGCACAGATACGCAGTATTTT. It codes for CASSERGGGGTDTQYF. The full variable domain, with the rest looked up from reference TRBV2 and TRBJ2-3, is EPEVTQTPSHQVTQMGQEVILRCVPISNHLYFYWYRQILGQKVEFLVSFYNNEISEKSEIFDDQFSVERPDGSNFTLKIRSTKLEDSAMYFCASSERGGGGTDTQYFGPGTRLTVL.

The chain is built from TRBV12-3 or TRBV12-4 and TRBJ1-4; D remains unclear. The CDR3 contains 13 residues. Trimming left V 6 bases short and J 3 bases short, with 8 bases between. In DNA, the CDR3 is TGTGCCAGCAGCAGGAACTCTAATGAAAAACTGTTTTTT. Translation: CASSRNSNEKLFF.

V usage is TRBV25-1 and J usage is TRBJ1-4, with D unclear. This CDR3 region has 14 residues. The germline V gene has CDR1 MGHDK and CDR2 SYGVNS. The V end was cut by 6 bases, the J end by 0 bases, with 8 bases between. The CDR3 DNA follows: TGTGCCAGCAGGGAGTCAGCAACTAATGAAAAACTGTTTTTT. Translation gives CASRESATNEKLFF.

The chain has TRBV5-1 and TRBJ2-2, with 7 bases aligning to TRBD1. Germline trimming cut 5 bases from V and 4 bases from J; bases unmatched to any gene: 5. This CDR3 has 14 residues. Germline CDR1 is SGHRS and CDR2 is YFSETQ. As DNA, the CDR3 is TGCGCCAGCAGTTTGACAGGGCTCACCGGGGAGCTGTTTTTT. This codes for CASSLTGLTGELFF.

The CDR3 sequence: CASSYQGFSGANVLTF. The CDR3 bases are TGTGCCAGCAGTTACCAGGGGTTCTCTGGGGCCAACGTCCTGACTTTC. The chain recombines TRBV6-5 with TRBJ2-6; tentatively, D is TRBD1 (6 bases). The V end lost 2 bases, the J end lost 0 bases, and 8 bases lay between the germline ends. The CDR3 has 16 amino acids. Per germline, CDR1 MNHEY and CDR2 SVGAGI.

The chain combines TRBV5-1 with TRBJ2-7; D is possibly TRBD1 (5 bases). Trimming removed 0 bases from V and 7 bases from J, with 8 bases in between. This CDR3 region has 12 residues. The germline CDR1 and CDR2 sequences are SGHRS and YFSETQ. The CDR3 sequence is CASSLAGREQYF. DNA of the CDR3: TGCGCCAGCAGCTTGGCAGGGCGGGAGCAGTACTTC.

In its sample, this clone was seen a few times. The junction departs from germline at one end; a sequencing error may be responsible. This rearrangement joins TRBV5-1 to TRBJ2-5, with 10 bases fitting TRBD1. In germline, CDR1 is SGHRS, CDR2 YFSETQ. CDR3 length: 16 residues. The CDR3 DNA reads as TGCGCCAGCAGCCCGCAAATTAGGACAGGGGGAGAGGCCCAGTACTTC. Its translation: CASSPQIRTGGEAQYF.

The J gene is TRBJ1-1, the V gene TRBV28; unclear D gene. This CDR3 comprises 15 residues. Germline V lookup: CDR1 MDHEN, CDR2 SYDVKM. Trimming removed 7 bases from V and 5 bases from J, with 20 bases in between. This chain's CDR3 is CASTPGGGEATEAFF. In DNA form, the CDR3 reads TGTGCCAGCACCCCGGGAGGCGGGGAAGCGACTGAAGCTTTCTTT.

The chain links TRBV27 to TRBJ2-5, with 8 bases aligning to TRBD1. The CDR3 length is 15 residues. The ends lost 8 bases at V and 5 bases at J; junction bases unmatched: 13. Germline V CDR1 and CDR2: MNHEY, SMNVEV (reference sequence). The CDR3 nucleotides read TGTGCCAGCTCGGGAACAGGGGGGTTTGGGGAGACCCAGTACTTC. This encodes CASSGTGGFGETQYF.

J is TRBJ2-7 and V is TRBV7-3; 10 positions agree with TRBD2. Germline lookup yields CDR1 SGHTA and CDR2 FQGTGA. V dropped 4 bases and J dropped 2; count of bases not matched to a gene: 2. The CDR3 contains 14 residues. The CDR3 nucleotides are TGTGCCAGCAGCTCAGCGGGAGGGCCCTACGAGCAGTACTTC. It yields the protein CASSSAGGPYEQYF.

The J gene is TRBJ2-3, the V gene TRBV7-9; TRBD1 is a possible D gene (5 bases). V was clipped by 4 bases and J by 1 base, with 18 bases between them. Germline loops: CDR1 SEHNR, CDR2 FQNEAQ (reference sequence). This CDR3 has 17 residues. The CDR3 region is CASSSQRTYPGTDTQYF. Written as DNA, the CDR3 is TGTGCCAGCAGCTCCCAACGGACATATCCCGGCACAGATACGCAGTATTTT. The full variable domain, completed using reference TRBV7-9 and TRBJ2-3, is DTGVSQNPRHKITKRGQNVTFRCDPISEHNRLYWYRQTLGQGPEFLTYFQNEAQLEKSRLLSDRFSAERPKGSFSTLEIQRTEQGDSAMYLCASSSQRTYPGTDTQYFGPGTRLTVL.

The V and J genes are TRBV3-1 (or the pseudogene TRBV3-2) and TRBJ2-3; 7 nucleotides line up with TRBD2. CDR1 is LGHDT and CDR2 is YNNKEL in the germline V gene (reference sequence). The length of the CDR3 is 16 residues. The trim removed 5 bases at V and 4 bases at J, leaving 12 bases unmatched. The CDR3 nucleotides are TGTGCCAGCAGCTCCCTTGGCCCCGCGGGGGCAGATACGCAGTATTTT. This gives the protein CASSSLGPAGADTQYF.